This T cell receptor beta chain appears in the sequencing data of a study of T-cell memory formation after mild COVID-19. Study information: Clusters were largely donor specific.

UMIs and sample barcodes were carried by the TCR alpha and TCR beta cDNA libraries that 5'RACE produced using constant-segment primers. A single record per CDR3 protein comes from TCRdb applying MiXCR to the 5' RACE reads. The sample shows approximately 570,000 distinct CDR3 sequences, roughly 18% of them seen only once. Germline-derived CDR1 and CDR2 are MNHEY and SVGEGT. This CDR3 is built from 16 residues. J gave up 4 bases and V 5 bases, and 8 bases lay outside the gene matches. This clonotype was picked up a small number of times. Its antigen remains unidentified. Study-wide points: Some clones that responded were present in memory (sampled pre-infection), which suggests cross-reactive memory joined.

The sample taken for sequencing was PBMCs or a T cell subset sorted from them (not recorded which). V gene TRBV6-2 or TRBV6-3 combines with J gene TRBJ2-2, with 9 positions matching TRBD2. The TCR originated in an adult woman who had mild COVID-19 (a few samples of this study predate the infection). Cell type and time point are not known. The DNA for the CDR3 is TGTGCCAGCAGTACCGAGCGGGGGGCTAGCACCGGGGAGCTGTTTTTT. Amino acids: CASSTERGASTGELFF.